One and the same sample provided the 11 T cell receptor beta chains below, sequenced in a study of blood T cell repertoires in COVID-19. Profiled with immunoSEQ multiplex PCR; TCRdb holds only in-frame clones, not every one. The top ten hold around 7.5% of the sample, which has hundreds of thousands of clones, about four fifths seen once. Input material: peripheral blood. The receptors originated from a woman older than 75 with COVID-19, enrolled during active disease.

This clone appeared once. The chain has TRBV4-2 and TRBJ2-3; 9 bases fit TRBD2. Germline lookup yields CDR1 LGHNA and CDR2 YNFKEQ. This CDR3 is 16 amino acids long. With 5 bases clipped from V and 6 bases from J, the junction kept 12 bases outside the gene matches. The CDR3 DNA sequence: TGTGCCAGCAGCTCCCCTCCGGCGGGAGGGCCGGATACGCAGTATTTT. Protein product: CASSSPPAGGPDTQYF.

This chain links TRBV6-5 with TRBJ2-3, with D tentatively TRBD2 (5 bases). Germline-derived CDR1 and CDR2 are MNHEY and SVGAGI. The CDR3 is 15 residues long. The V gene lost 5 bases and the J gene lost 3 bases, with 15 bases spanning the gap. The CDR3, as DNA: TGTGCCAGCAGTAAGAGGGAAATCGGAACAGATACGCAGTATTTT. This gives the protein CASSKREIGTDTQYF.

The chain combines TRBV12-3 or TRBV12-4 with TRBJ2-1; D not resolved. The CDR3 contains 13 residues. V was cut by 6 bases and J by 7 bases, with 13 bases left in between. The DNA of the CDR3 is TGTGCCAGCAGCCCTACCCCTTCTAATGAGCAGTTCTTC. Protein product: CASSPTPSNEQFF.

The chain couples TRBV5-1 to TRBJ2-1; 12 nucleotides match TRBD2. CDR1 SGHRS and CDR2 YFSETQ come from the germline V gene. This CDR3 spans 15 amino acids. V was pared by 5 bases and J by 7 bases, with 7 bases of the junction left unmatched. The CDR3 DNA reads TGCGCCAGCAGACTTCTAGCGGGAGGGCCTAATGAGCAGTTCTTC. Translation gives CASRLLAGGPNEQFF. Full variable domain (missing parts from reference TRBV5-1 and TRBJ2-1): KAGVTQTPRYLIKTRGQQVTLSCSPISGHRSVSWYQQTPGQGLQFLFEYFSETQRNKGNFPGRFSGRQFSNSRSEMNVSTLELGDSALYLCASRLLAGGPNEQFFGPGTRLTVL.

The genes are TRBV11-2 and TRBJ2-1, with no clear D. Trimming removed 8 bases at V and 9 bases at J, with 8 bases between. The germline V gene has CDR1 SGHAT and CDR2 FQNNGV. This CDR3 comprises 10 residues. Here the CDR3 reads CASGEAEQFF. CDR3 bases: TGTGCCAGCGGAGAGGCTGAGCAGTTCTTC.

The rearrangement joins TRBV5-8 to TRBJ1-1; the D gene is possibly TRBD1 (6 bases). The germline V and J ends were trimmed by 4 bases and 7 bases, with 14 bases remaining between them. This CDR3 has 13 residues. Germline CDR1 reads SGHTS; CDR2 reads YDEGEE. The CDR3 spells CASSLWDTREAFF. CDR3 nucleotide sequence: TGTGCCAGCAGCCTATGGGACACTCGTGAAGCTTTCTTT.

The rearrangement joins TRBV9 to TRBJ1-1; D ambiguous. This CDR3 comprises 12 residues. Per germline, CDR1 SGDLS and CDR2 YYNGEE. Between the trimmed V and J ends, which lost 4 bases and 6 bases, there was a span of 10 bases. The CDR3 reads CASSPSGPEAFF. CDR3 DNA sequence: TGTGCCAGCAGCCCCTCGGGTCCTGAAGCTTTCTTT.

With respect to this clone: The sample holds other DNA sequences that translate to the same CDR3. The chain is built from TRBV28 and TRBJ2-2; 12 nucleotides match TRBD2. The CDR3 extends over 15 amino acids. CDR1 is MDHEN, CDR2 SYDVKM, per germline. J was trimmed by 4 bases and V by 6 bases; bases with no gene match: 3. CDR3 bases: TGTGCCAGCAGCCTACTAGCGGGAGGCACCGGGGAGCTGTTTTTT. Translated: CASSLLAGGTGELFF.

The chain employs TRBV30 and TRBJ1-4; 7 nucleotides agree with TRBD1. Germline V gene lookup returns CDR1 GTSNPN and CDR2 SVGIG (reference sequence). The CDR3 is 12 residues long. J gave up 7 bases and V 4 bases, and 3 bases lay outside the gene matches. The CDR3 region has the DNA TGTGCCTGGAACAGGGGTGGTGAAAAACTGTTTTTT. It is translated as CAWNRGGEKLFF.

The V and J genes are TRBV6-2 or TRBV6-3 and TRBJ2-7; 9 nucleotides agree with TRBD2. Germline V gene sequence: CDR1 MNHEY, CDR2 SVGEGT. This CDR3 is built from 16 residues. V lost 0 bases and J lost 1; bases outside the gene matches: 4. CDR3 loop: CASSYSAGGPSYEQYF. The CDR3 nucleotides are TGTGCCAGCAGTTACTCGGCGGGAGGGCCTTCCTACGAGCAGTACTTC.

The chain joins TRBV7-3 to TRBJ1-5; D possibly corresponds to TRBD1 (5 bases). There are 13 residues in the CDR3. The germline V gene encodes CDR1 SGHTA and CDR2 FQGTGA. V shed 2 bases and J shed 6 bases, with 8 bases lying between them. In nucleotides, the CDR3 is TGTGCCAGCAGCTTAGATCAGGGTCAGCCCCAGCATTTT. Residues: CASSLDQGQPQHF. The whole variable domain, remainder taken from reference TRBV7-3 and TRBJ1-5, is GAGVSQTPSNKVTEKGKYVELRCDPISGHTALYWYRQSLGQGPEFLIYFQGTGAADDSGLPNDRFFAVRPEGSVSTLKIQRTERGDSAVYLCASSLDQGQPQHFGDGTRLSIL.